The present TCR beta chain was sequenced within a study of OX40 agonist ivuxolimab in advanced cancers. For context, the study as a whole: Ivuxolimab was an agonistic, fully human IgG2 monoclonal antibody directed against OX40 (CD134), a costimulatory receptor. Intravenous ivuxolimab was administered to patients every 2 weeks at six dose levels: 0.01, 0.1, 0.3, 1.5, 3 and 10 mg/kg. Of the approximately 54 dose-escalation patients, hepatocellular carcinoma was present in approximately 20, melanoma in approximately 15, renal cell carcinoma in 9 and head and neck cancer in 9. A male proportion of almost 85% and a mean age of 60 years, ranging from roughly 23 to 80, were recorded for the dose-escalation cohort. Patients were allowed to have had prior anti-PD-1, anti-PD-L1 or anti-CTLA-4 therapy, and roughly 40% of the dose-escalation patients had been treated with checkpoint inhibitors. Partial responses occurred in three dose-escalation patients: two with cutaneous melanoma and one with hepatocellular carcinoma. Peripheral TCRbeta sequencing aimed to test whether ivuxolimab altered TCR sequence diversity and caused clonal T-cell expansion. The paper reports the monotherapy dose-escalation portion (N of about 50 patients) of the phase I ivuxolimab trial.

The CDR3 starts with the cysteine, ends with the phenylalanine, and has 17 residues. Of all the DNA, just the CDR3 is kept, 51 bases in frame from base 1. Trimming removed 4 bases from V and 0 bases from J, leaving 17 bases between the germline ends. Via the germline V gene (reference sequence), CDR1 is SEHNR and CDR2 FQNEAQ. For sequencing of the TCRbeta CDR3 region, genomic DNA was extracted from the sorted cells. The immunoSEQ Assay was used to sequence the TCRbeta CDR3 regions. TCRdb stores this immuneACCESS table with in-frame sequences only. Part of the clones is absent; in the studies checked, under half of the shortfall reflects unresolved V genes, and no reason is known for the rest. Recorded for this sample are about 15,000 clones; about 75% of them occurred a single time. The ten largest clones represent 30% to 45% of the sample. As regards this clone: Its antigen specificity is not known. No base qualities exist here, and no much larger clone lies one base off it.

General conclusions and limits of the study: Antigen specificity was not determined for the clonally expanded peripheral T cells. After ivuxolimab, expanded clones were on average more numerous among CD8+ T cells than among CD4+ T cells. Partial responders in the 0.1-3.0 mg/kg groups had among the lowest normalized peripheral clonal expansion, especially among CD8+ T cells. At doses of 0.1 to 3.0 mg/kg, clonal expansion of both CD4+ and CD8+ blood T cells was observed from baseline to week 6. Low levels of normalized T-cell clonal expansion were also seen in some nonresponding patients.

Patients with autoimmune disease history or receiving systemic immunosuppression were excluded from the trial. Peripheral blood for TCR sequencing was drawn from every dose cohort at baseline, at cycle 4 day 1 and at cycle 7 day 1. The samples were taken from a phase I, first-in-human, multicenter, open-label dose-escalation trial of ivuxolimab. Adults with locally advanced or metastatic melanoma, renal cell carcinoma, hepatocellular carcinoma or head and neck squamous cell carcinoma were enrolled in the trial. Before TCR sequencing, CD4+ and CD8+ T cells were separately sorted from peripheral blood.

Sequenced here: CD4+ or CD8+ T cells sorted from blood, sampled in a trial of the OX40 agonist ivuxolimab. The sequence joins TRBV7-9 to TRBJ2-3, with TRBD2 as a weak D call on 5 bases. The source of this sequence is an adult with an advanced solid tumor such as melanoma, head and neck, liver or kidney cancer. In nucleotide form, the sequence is TGTGCCAGCAGCTCTACCAGTGTACGGACTAGCACAGATACGCAGTATTTT. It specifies CASSSTSVRTSTDTQYF.